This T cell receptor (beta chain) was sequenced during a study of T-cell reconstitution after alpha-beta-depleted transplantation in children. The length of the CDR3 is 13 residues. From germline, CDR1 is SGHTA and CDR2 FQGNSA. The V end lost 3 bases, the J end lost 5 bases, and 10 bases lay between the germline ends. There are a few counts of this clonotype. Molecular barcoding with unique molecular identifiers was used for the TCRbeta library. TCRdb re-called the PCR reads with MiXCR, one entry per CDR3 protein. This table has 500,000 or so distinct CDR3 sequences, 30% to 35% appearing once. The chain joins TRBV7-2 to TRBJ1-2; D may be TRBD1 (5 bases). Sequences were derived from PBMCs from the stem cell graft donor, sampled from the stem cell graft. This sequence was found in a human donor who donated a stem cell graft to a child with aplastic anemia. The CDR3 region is CASSFSGGYGYTF. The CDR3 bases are TGTGCCAGCAGCTTCTCGGGGGGTTATGGCTACACCTTC.